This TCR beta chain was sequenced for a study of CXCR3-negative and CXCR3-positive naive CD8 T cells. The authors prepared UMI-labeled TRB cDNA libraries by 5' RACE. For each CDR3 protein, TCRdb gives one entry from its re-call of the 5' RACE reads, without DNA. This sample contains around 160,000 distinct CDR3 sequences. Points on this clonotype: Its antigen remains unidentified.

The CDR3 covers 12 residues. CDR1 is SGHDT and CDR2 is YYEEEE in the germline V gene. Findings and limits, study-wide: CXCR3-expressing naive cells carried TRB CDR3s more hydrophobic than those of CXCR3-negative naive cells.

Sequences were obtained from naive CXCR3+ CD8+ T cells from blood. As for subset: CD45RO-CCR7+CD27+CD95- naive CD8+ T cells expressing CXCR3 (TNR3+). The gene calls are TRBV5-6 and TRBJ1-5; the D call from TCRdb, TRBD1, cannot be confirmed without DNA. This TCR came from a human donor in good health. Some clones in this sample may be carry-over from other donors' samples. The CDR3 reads CASSIGTQPQHF.